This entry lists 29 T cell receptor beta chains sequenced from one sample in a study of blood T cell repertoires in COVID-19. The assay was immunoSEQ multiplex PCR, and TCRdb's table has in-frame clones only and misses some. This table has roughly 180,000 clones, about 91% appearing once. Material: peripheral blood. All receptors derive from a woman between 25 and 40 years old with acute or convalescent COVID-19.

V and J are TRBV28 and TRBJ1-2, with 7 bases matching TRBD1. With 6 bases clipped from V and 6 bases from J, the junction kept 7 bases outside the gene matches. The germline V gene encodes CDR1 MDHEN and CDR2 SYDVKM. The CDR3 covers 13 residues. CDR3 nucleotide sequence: TGTGCCAGCAGGTCAGGGGGTTTTGATGGCTACACCTTC. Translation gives CASRSGGFDGYTF.

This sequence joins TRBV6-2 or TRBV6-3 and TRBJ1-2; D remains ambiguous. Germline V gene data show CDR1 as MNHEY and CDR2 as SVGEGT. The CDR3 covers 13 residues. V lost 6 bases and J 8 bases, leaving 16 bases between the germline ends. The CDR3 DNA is TGTGCCAGCAGCCGCGGAAGCTTAGGAGGCTACACCTTC. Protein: CASSRGSLGGYTF.

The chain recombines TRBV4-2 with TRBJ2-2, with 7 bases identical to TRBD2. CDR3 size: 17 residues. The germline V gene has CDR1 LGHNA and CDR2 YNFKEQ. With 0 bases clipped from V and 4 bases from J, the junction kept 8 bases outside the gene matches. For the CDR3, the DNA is TGTGCCAGCAGCCAAGATCCAGCTAGCGGAATCACCGGGGAGCTGTTTTTT. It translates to CASSQDPASGITGELFF.

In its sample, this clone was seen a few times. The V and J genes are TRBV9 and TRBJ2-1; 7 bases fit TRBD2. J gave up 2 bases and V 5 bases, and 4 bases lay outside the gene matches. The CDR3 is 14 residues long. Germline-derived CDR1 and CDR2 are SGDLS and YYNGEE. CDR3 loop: CASSIAGTYNEQFF. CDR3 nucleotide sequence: TGTGCCAGCAGTATAGCGGGCACCTACAATGAGCAGTTCTTC.

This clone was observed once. In nucleotides, the CDR3 is TGTGCCAGCATTTGGGGGAGGAGCACTGAAGCTTTCTTT. This sequence encodes CASIWGRSTEAFF. This rearrangement joins TRBV12-3 or TRBV12-4 to TRBJ1-1; possible D gene TRBD1, 5 bases. The CDR3 is made up of 13 amino acids. Trimming pared 7 bases from V and 4 bases from J, leaving 13 bases between.

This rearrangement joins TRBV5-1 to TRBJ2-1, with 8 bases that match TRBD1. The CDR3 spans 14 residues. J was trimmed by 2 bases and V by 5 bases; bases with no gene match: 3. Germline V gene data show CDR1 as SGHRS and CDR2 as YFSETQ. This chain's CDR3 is CASSKDRAYNEQFF. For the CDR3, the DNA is TGCGCCAGCAGTAAGGACAGGGCCTACAATGAGCAGTTCTTC.

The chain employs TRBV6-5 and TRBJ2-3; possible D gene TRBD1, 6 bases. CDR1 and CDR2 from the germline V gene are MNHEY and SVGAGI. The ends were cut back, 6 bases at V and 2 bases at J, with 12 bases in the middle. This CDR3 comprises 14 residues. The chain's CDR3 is CASRPGQTTDTQYF. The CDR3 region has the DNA TGTGCCAGCAGACCCGGACAGACCACAGATACGCAGTATTTT.

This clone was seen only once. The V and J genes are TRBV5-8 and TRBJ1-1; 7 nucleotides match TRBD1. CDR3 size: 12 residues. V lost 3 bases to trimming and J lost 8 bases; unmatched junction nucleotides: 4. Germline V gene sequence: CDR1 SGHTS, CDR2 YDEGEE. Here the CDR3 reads CASSWTGNEAFF. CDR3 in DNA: TGTGCCAGCAGCTGGACAGGTAACGAAGCTTTCTTT. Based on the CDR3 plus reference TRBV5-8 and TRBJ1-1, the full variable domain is EAGVTQSPTHLIKTRGQQATLRCSPISGHTSVYWYQQALGLGLQFLLWYDEGEERNRGNFPPRFSGRQFPNYSSELNVNALELEDSALYLCASSWTGNEAFFGQGTRLTVV.

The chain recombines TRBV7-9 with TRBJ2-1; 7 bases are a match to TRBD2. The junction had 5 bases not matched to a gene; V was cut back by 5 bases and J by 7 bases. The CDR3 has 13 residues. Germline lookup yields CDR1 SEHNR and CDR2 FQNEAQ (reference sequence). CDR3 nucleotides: TGTGCCAGCAGCCACCGGGGGGTGAATGAGCAGTTCTTC. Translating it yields CASSHRGVNEQFF.

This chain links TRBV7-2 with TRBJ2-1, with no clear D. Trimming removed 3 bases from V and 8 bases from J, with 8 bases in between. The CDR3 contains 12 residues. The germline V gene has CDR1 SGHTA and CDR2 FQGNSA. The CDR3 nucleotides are TGTGCCAGCAGCTTTAGTTCCTATGAGCAGTTCTTC. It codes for CASSFSSYEQFF.

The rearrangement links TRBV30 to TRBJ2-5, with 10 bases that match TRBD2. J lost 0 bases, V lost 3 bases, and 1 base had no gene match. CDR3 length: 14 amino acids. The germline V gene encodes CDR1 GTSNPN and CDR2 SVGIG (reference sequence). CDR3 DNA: TGTGCCTGGAGCGGGACTAGCGACCAAGAGACCCAGTACTTC. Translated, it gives CAWSGTSDQETQYF. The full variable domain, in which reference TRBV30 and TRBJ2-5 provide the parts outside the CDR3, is SQTIHQWPATLVQPVGSPLSLECTVEGTSNPNLYWYRQAAGRGLQLLFYSVGIGQISSEVPQNLSASRPQDRQFILSSKKLLLSDSGFYLCAWSGTSDQETQYFGPGTRLLVL.

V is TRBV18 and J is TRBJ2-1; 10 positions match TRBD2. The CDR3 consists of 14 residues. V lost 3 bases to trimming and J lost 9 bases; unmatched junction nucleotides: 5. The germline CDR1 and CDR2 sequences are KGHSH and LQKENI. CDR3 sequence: CASSPIAGGGEQFF. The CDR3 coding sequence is TGTGCCAGCTCACCCATAGCGGGAGGAGGTGAGCAGTTCTTC.

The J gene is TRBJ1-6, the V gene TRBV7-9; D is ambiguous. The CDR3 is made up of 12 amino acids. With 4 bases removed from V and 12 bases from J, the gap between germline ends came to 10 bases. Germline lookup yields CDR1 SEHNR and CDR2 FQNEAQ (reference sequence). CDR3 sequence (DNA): TGTGCCAGCAGCTCGAGCGCGGGACCCCTCCACTTT. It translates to CASSSSAGPLHF.

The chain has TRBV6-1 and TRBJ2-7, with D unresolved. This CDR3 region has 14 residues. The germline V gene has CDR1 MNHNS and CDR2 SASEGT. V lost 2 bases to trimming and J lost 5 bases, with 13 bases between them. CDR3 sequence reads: CASSESNIGHEQYF. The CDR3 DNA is TGTGCCAGCAGTGAATCGAACATTGGCCACGAGCAGTACTTC.

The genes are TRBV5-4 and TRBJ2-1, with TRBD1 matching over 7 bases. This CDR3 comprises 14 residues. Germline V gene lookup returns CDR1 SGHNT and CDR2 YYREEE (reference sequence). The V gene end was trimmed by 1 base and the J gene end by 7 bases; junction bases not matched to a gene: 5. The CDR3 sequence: CASSLRPTGNEQFF. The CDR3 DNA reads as TGTGCCAGCAGCTTGCGCCCGACAGGGAATGAGCAGTTCTTC.

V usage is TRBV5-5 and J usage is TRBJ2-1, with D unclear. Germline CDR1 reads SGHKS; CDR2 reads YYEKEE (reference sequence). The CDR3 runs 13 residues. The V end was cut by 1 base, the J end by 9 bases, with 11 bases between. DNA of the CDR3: TGTGCCAGCAGCTTGTTCCTAGAAAGTGAGCAGTTCTTC. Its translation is CASSLFLESEQFF.

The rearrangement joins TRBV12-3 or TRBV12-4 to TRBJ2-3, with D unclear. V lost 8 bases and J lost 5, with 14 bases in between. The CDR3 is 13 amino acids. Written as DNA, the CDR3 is TGTGCCAGCTGCGGCCTAACCGGAGATACGCAGTATTTT. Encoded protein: CASCGLTGDTQYF.

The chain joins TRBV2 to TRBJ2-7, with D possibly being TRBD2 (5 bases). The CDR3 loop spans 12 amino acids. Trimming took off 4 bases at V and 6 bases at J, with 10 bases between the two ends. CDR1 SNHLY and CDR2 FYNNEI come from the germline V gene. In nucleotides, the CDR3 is TGTGCCAGCAGTGGGACTGCTCGCGAGCAGTACTTC. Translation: CASSGTAREQYF.

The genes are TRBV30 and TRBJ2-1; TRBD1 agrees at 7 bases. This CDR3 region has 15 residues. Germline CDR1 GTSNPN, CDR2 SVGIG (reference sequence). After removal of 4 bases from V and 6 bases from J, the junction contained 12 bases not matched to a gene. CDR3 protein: CAWNSPGTVVNEQFF. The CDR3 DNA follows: TGTGCCTGGAATAGTCCCGGGACAGTGGTCAATGAGCAGTTCTTC.

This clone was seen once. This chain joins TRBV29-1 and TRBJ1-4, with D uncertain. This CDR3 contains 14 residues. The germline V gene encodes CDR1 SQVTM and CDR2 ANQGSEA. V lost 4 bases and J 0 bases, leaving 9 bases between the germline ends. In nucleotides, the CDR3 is TGCAGCGTTGCCCTCGGGGCAACTAATGAAAAACTGTTTTTT. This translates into CSVALGATNEKLFF.

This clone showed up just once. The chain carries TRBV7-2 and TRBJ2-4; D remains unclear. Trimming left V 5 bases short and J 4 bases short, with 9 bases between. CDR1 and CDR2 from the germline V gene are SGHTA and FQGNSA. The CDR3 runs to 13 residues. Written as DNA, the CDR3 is TGTGCCAGCAGCACTAATTGGAAAAACATTCAGTACTTC. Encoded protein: CASSTNWKNIQYF.

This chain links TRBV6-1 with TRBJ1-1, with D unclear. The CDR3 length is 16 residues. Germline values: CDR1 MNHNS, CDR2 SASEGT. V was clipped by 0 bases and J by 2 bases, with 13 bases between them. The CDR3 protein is CASSEALGVYNTEAFF. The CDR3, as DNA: TGTGCCAGCAGTGAAGCGTTGGGCGTCTATAACACTGAAGCTTTCTTT.

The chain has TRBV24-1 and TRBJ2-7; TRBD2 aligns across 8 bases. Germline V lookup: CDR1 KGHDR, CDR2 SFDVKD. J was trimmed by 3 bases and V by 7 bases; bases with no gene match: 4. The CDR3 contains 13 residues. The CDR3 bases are TGTGCCACCAGCAACGGGAGGGGCTACGAGCAGTACTTC. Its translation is CATSNGRGYEQYF.

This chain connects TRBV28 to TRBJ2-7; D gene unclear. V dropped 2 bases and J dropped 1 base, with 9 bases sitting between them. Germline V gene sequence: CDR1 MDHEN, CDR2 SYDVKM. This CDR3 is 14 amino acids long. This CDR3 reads CASSLAVSSYEQYF. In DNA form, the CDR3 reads TGTGCCAGCAGTTTAGCGGTTTCATCCTACGAGCAGTACTTC.

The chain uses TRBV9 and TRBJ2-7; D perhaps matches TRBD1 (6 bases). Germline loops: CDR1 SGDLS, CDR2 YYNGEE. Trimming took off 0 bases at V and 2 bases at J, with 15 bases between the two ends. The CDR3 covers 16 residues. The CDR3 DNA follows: TGTGCCAGCAGCGTAGGAGAAGGGGACAATACCTACGAGCAGTACTTC. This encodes CASSVGEGDNTYEQYF.

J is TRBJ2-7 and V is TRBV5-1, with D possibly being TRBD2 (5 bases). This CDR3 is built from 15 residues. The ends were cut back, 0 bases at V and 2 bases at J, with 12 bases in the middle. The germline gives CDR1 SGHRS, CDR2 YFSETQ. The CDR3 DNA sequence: TGCGCCAGCAGCTTGGTTTATTCTAGCACCTACGAGCAGTACTTC. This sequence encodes CASSLVYSSTYEQYF. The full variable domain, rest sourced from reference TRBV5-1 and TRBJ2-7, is KAGVTQTPRYLIKTRGQQVTLSCSPISGHRSVSWYQQTPGQGLQFLFEYFSETQRNKGNFPGRFSGRQFSNSRSEMNVSTLELGDSALYLCASSLVYSSTYEQYFGPGTRLTVT.

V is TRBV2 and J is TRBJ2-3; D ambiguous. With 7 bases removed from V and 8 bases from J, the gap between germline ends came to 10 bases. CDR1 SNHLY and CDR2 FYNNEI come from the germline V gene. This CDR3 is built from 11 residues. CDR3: CASTETLTQYF. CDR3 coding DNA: TGTGCCAGCACGGAGACCCTTACGCAGTATTTT.

The CDR3 coding sequence is TGTGCCAGCTCAGGGCCCATAAGGAGTGGCTACACCTTC. This gives the protein CASSGPIRSGYTF. J is TRBJ1-2 and V is TRBV7-2; TRBD1 is a possible D gene (5 bases). The ends were cut back, 8 bases at V and 7 bases at J, with 17 bases in the middle. From germline, CDR1 is SGHTA and CDR2 FQGNSA. This CDR3 spans 13 amino acids.

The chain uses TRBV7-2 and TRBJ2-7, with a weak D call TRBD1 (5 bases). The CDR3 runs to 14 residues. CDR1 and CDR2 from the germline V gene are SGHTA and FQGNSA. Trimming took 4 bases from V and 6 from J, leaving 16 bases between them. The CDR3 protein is CASSSYAQGGEQYF. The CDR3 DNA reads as TGTGCCAGCAGCTCGTACGCTCAGGGTGGCGAGCAGTACTTC.